This is a list of T cell receptor beta chains from one sample in a study of shared clonotypes between healthy human individuals. Sequenced by immunoSEQ multiplex PCR; TCRdb stores in-frame clones only, minus some. The data hold over 700,000 clones, with roughly two thirds observed a single time. Input material: memory CD4+ T cells sorted from blood. These receptors all stem from a woman in her twenties or thirties in good health. CDR3s include the opening cysteine and the closing phenylalanine or tryptophan. D genes are given only for firm matches. Where a row states a size, it is once, few, many or the class of an expanded clone; other rows omit it.

d_call,j_call,v_call,clone_size,cdr3_nt,cdr3_aa
TRBD2,TRBJ2-1,TRBV19,.,TGTGCCAGTAGTATCTCCCTAGCGGGAGATGAGCAGTTCTTC,CASSISLAGDEQFF
TRBD1,TRBJ2-7,TRBV9,few,TGTGCCAGCAGCGTAGGACAGGGGAAGTCCTACGAGCAGTACTTC,CASSVGQGKSYEQYF
TRBD1,TRBJ2-1,TRBV7-2,few,TGTGCCAGCAGCTTGGGACAGATAACCTACAATGAGCAGTTCTTC,CASSLGQITYNEQFF
TRBD1,TRBJ2-7,TRBV9,.,TGTGCCAGCAGCGCACAGGGGGCCCCATACGAGCAGTACTTC,CASSAQGAPYEQYF
.,TRBJ2-7,TRBV7-2,few,TGTGCCAGCAGCTTGGAATATATGGGCCGCGAGCAGTACTTC,CASSLEYMGREQYF
.,TRBJ2-5,TRBV6-1,few,TGTGCCAGCAGTGGGGGGGCAGGGCAAGAGACCCAGTACTTC,CASSGGAGQETQYF
.,TRBJ2-2,TRBV5-6,.,TGTGCCAGCACGACGGTCGCCGGGGAGCTGTTTTTT,CASTTVAGELFF
TRBD2,TRBJ2-1,TRBV6-4,few,TGTGCCAGCAGTGATGAGACTAGCGGGAGTTGGAATGAGCAGTTCTTC,CASSDETSGSWNEQFF
TRBD2,TRBJ2-7,TRBV10-2,few,TGCGCCAGCAGTGGTAGTTCGGGACTACCCTACGAGCAGTACTTC,CASSGSSGLPYEQYF
TRBD2,TRBJ2-1,TRBV10-2,.,TGCGCCAGCAGTGAGTGGGGGGGGACTAGCGGGAGTAATGAGCAGTTCTTC,CASSEWGGTSGSNEQFF
TRBD1,TRBJ2-1,TRBV5-1,.,TGCGCCAGCACCTCCCAGGGACAGGGGAACAATGAGCAGTTCTTC,CASTSQGQGNNEQFF
.,TRBJ2-1,TRBV18,.,TGTGCCAGCTCACCACCTCGGGGGAATCATCTATACAATGAGCAGTTCTTC,CASSPPRGNHLYNEQFF
TRBD1,TRBJ2-3,TRBV19,.,TGTGCCAGTAGAGCGACAGGGGGCTCAAGAGATACGCAGTATTTT,CASRATGGSRDTQYF
.,TRBJ1-3,TRBV19,.,TGTGCCAGTCAGGGGACATACGGAAACACCATATATTTT,CASQGTYGNTIYF
.,TRBJ2-7,TRBV4-1,.,TGCGCCAGCAGCCAAGATAGGCAGAACTACGAGCAGTACTTC,CASSQDRQNYEQYF
.,TRBJ1-4,TRBV6-5,few,TGTGCCAGCAGTTACTCGTCGAACAGAAATGAAAAACTGTTTTTT,CASSYSSNRNEKLFF
.,TRBJ1-2,TRBV30,.,TGTGCCTGGAGTGTTAGTACGAACTATGGCTACACCTTC,CAWSVSTNYGYTF
.,TRBJ2-5,TRBV5-4,few,TGTGCCAGCAGCCAGGGGGGGGTGGAGACCCAGTACTTC,CASSQGGVETQYF
.,TRBJ2-1,TRBV6-6,.,TGTGCCAGCAGTTACCCCCCAGCGAGCTCCTACAATGAGCAGTTCTTC,CASSYPPASSYNEQFF
TRBD1,TRBJ1-2,TRBV28,.,TGTGCCAGCAGTAAGGGTACAGGGGATGGCTATGGCTACACCTTC,CASSKGTGDGYGYTF
.,TRBJ1-1,TRBV5-6,.,TGTGCCAGCAGCTTGGGAGTTAGCCGAGGAGCCGTGAGCACTGAAGCTTTCTTT,CASSLGVSRGAVSTEAFF
.,TRBJ2-2,TRBV7-7,.,TGTGCCAGCAGCTTTTCAGGGACGGGCACCGGGGAGCTGTTTTTT,CASSFSGTGTGELFF
TRBD2,TRBJ2-7,TRBV5-1,.,TGCGCCAGCAGCTGGTTAGCGGGTGTAAATTACGAGCAGTACTTC,CASSWLAGVNYEQYF
.,TRBJ1-4,TRBV5-5,.,TGTGCCAGCAGCTCTTCGGGACCTAATGAAAAACTGTTTTTT,CASSSSGPNEKLFF
TRBD1,TRBJ2-7,TRBV13,.,TGTGCCAGCAGCGGGCCGGGACAGGGGAACGAGCAGTACTTC,CASSGPGQGNEQYF
TRBD2,TRBJ2-2,TRBV7-9,.,TGTGCCAGCAGCTCAACTAGCGGGAGAGCCGGGGAGCTGTTTTTT,CASSSTSGRAGELFF
.,TRBJ1-2,TRBV4-1,.,TGCGCCAGCAGCCAAACCCCGGACACCCCCGAAGGCTACACCTTC,CASSQTPDTPEGYTF
.,TRBJ2-3,TRBV29-1,.,TGCAGCGTTGATCCCGGACGCACAGATACGCAGTATTTT,CSVDPGRTDTQYF
.,TRBJ1-2,TRBV30,.,TGTGCCGCCTGTTATCGGGGCCACTATGGCTACACCTTC,CAACYRGHYGYTF
.,TRBJ2-7,TRBV6-5,.,TGTGCCAGCAGTTACTCCGAAACTAGGGGGGACTACGAGCAGTACTTC,CASSYSETRGDYEQYF
TRBD1,TRBJ1-2,TRBV5-1,.,TGCGCCAGCAGCTTCGGGCCGCTAGGGGGCGATGGCTACACCTTC,CASSFGPLGGDGYTF
.,TRBJ1-4,TRBV7-2,.,TGTGCCAGCAGCCACCGACAGAATGAAAAACTGTTTTTT,CASSHRQNEKLFF
TRBD1,TRBJ1-4,TRBV29-1,.,TGCAGCGTTGATGATCCGGGACAGGGAAGAGAAAAACTGTTTTTT,CSVDDPGQGREKLFF
TRBD2,TRBJ2-7,TRBV29-1,.,TGCAGCGTAGCCAGACTAGCCCACGGGGTCCTTTACGAGCAGTACTTC,CSVARLAHGVLYEQYF
.,TRBJ1-5,TRBV27,.,TGTGCCAGCAGTTTATCGATGCAGGGCAATCAGCCCCAGCATTTT,CASSLSMQGNQPQHF
.,TRBJ2-3,TRBV6-6,.,TGTGCCAGCATTGACGTTGACAGAGGGGGCACAGATACGCAGTATTTT,CASIDVDRGGTDTQYF
.,TRBJ2-4,TRBV7-9,.,TGTGCCAGCAGCTCGGGACTAGCCAAAAACATTCAGTACTTC,CASSSGLAKNIQYF